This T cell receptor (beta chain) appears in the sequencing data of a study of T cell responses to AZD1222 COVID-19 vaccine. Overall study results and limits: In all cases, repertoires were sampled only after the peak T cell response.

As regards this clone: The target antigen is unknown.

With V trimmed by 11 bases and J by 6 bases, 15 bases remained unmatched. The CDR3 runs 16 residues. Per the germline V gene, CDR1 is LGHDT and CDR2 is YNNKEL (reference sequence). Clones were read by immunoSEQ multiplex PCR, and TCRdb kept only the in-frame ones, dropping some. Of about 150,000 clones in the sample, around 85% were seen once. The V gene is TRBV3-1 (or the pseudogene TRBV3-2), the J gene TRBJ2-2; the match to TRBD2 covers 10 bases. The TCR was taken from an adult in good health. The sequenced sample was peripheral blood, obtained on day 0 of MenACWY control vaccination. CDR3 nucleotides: TGTGCCTCCTCCGGTAGCGGGGGGAGTAGAGCCGGGGAGCTGTTTTTT. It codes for CASSGSGGSRAGELFF.